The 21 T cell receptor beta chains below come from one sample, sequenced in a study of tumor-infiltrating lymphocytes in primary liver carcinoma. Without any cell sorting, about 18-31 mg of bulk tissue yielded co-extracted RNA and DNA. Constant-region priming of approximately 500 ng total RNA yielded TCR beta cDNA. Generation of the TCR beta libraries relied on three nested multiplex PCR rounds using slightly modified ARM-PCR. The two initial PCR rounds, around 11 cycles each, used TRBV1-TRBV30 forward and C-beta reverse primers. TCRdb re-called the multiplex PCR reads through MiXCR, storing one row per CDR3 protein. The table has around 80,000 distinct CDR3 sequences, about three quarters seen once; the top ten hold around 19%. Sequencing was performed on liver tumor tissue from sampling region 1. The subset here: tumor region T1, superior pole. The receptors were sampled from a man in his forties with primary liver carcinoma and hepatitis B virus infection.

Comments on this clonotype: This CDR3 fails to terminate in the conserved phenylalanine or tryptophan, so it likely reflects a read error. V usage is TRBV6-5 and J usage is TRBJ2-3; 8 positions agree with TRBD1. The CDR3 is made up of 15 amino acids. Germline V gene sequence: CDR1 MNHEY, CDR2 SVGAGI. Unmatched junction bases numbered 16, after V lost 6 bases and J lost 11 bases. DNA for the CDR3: TGTGCCAGCAGACCCGGGACAGGCAATTACGACATGCAGTATTAT. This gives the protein CASRPGTGNYDMQYY.

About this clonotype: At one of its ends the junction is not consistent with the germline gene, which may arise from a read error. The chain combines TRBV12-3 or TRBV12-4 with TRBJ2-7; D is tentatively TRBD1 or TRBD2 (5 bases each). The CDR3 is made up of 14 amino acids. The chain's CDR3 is CAGSFGTTGHEQYF. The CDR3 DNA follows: TGTGCCGGCAGTTTCGGGACGACGGGCCACGAGCAGTACTTT.

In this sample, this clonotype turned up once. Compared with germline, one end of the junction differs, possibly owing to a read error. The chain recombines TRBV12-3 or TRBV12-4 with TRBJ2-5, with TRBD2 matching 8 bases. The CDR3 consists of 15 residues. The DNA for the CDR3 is TGTGTCAGCAGTTTGTCGGGACTAGTCGGAGAGATCCAGTACTTC. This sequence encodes CVSSLSGLVGEIQYF.

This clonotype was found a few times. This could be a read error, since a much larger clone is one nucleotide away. CDR3 sequence: CASRRDINTGELFF. Here the CDR3 DNA reads TGCGCCAGCCGCCGGGACATCAACACCGGGGAGCTGTTTTTT. The J gene is TRBJ2-2, the V gene TRBV10-2; D is possibly TRBD1 (6 bases). The CDR3 sequence is 14 residues long. V was shortened by 8 bases and J by 2 bases, with 12 bases between the two germline ends. The germline V gene has CDR1 WSHSY and CDR2 SAAADI.

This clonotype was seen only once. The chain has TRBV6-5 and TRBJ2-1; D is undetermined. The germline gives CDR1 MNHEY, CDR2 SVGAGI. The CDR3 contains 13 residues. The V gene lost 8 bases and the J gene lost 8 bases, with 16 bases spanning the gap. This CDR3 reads CASCWTGNDEQFF. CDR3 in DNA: TGTGCCAGCTGCTGGACGGGTAACGATGAGCAGTTCTTC.

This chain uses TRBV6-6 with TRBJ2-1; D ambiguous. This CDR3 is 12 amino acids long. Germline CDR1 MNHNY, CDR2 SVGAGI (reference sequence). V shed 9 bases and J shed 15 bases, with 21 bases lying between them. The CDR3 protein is CASIQTNDIRFF. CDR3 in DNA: TGTGCCAGTATACAGACAAACGACATCCGGTTCTTC.

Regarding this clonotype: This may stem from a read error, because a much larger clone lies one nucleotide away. CDR3: CASYPADGRSYEQYF. Here the CDR3 DNA reads TGTGCCAGCTACCCGGCGGACGGGCGCTCCTACGAGCAGTACTTC. The rearrangement uses TRBV28 and TRBJ2-7, with unresolved D. The CDR3 is 15 amino acids. V was clipped by 8 bases and J by 0 bases, with 17 bases between them. CDR1 is MDHEN, CDR2 SYDVKM, per germline.

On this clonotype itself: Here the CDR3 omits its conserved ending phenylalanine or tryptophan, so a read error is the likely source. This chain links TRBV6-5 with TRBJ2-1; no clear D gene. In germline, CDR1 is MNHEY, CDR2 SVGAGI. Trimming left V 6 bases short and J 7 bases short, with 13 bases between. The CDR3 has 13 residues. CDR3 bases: TGTGCCAGCAGCTGGACGGGTAATAATGAGCAGTTCTTA. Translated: CASSWTGNNEQFL.

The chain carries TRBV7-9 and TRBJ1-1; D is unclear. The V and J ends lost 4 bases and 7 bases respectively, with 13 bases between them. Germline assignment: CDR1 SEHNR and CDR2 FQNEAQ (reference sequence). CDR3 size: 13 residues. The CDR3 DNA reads TGTGCCAGCAGCTCGGGCCCTGCGGGTGAAGCTTTCTTT. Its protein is CASSSGPAGEAFF.

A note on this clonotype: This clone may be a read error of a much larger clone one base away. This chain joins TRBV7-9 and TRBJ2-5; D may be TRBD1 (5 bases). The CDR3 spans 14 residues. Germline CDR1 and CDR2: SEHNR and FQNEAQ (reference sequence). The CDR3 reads CPSIKDSSQETQYF. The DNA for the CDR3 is TGTCCCAGCATCAAAGACAGTTCCCAAGAGACCCAGTACTTC.

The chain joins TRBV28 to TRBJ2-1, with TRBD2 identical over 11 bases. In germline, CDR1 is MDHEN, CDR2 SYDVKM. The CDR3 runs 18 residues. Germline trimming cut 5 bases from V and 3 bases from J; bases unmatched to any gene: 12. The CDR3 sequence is CASSGEFSGRGGYNEQFF. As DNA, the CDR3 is TGTGCCAGCAGTGGCGAATTTAGCGGGAGGGGAGGCTACAATGAGCAGTTCTTC.

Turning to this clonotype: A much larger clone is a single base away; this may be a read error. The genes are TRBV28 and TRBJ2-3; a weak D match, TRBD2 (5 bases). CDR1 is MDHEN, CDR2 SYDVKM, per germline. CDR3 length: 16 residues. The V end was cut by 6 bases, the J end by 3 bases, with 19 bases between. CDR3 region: CASSLRRTYRTDTQYF. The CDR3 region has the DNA TGTGCCAGCAGCCTAAGACGGACTTATAGGACAGATACGCAGTATTTT.

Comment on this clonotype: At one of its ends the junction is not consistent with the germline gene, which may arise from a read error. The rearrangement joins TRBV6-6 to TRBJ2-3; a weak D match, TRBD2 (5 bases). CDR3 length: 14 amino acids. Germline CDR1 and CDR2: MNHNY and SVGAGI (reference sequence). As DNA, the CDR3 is TGTGCCGGCAGTTTCCTAGCAGGAACAGAAACGCAGTATTTT. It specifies CAGSFLAGTETQYF.

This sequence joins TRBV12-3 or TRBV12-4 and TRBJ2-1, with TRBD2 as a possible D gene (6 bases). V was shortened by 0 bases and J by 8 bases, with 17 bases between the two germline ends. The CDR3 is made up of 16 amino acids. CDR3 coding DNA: TGTGCCAGCAGTTTAGCGTGGAAGGGAGGAGGAGATGAGCAGTTCTTC. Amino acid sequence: CASSLAWKGGGDEQFF.

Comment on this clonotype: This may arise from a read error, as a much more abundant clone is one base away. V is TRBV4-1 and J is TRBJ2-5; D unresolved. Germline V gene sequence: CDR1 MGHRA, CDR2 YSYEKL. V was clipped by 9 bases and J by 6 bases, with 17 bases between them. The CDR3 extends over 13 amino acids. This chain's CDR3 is CARGAVHYQTQYF. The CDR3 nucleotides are TGCGCCAGAGGAGCCGTGCACTACCAGACCCAGTACTTC.

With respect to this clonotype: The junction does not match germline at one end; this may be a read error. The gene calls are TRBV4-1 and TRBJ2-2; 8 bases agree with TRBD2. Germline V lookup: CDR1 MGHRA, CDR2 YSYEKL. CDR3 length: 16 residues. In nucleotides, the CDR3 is TGCGCCAGCAGCCAGACTCCGGGACTAGATCCCGGGGAGCTGTTTTTC. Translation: CASSQTPGLDPGELFF.

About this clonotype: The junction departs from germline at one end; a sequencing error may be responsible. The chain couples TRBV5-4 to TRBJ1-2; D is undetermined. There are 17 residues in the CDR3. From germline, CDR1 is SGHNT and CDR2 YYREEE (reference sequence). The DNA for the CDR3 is TGTTCCAGCAGCTTGGCCGGACTGGGGAGAACTAACTATGGCTACACCTTC. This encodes CSSSLAGLGRTNYGYTF. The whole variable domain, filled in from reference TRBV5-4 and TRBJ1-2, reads ETGVTQSPTHLIKTRGQQVTLRCSSQSGHNTVSWYQQALGQGPQFIFQYYREEENGRGNFPPRFSGLQFPNYSSELNVNALELDDSALYLCSSSLAGLGRTNYGYTFGSGTRLTVV.

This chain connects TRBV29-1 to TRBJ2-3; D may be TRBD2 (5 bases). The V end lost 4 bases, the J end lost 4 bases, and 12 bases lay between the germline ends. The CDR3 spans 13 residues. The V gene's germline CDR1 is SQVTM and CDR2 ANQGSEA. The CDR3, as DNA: TGCAGCGTTGTTCCGGGATCATCAGATACGCAGTATTTT. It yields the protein CSVVPGSSDTQYF.

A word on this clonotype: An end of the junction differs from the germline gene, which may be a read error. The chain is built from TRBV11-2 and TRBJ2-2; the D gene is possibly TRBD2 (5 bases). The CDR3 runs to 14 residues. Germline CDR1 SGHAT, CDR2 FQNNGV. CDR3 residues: CTSSLLEGAGELFF. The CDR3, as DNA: TGTACCAGCAGTTTATTAGAGGGAGCCGGGGAGCTATTTTTT. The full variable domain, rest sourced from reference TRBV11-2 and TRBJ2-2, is EAGVAQSPRYKIIEKRQSVAFWCNPISGHATLYWYQQILGQGPKLLIQFQNNGVVDDSQLPKDRFSAERLKGVDSTLKIQPAKLEDSAVYLCTSSLLEGAGELFFGEGSRLTVL.

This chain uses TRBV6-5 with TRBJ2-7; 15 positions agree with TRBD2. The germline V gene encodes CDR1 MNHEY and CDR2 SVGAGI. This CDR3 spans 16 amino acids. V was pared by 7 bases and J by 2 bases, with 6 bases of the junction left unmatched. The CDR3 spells CASMGTSGRRPYEQYF. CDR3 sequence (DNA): TGTGCCAGCATGGGGACTAGCGGGAGGAGGCCCTACGAGCAGTACTTC.

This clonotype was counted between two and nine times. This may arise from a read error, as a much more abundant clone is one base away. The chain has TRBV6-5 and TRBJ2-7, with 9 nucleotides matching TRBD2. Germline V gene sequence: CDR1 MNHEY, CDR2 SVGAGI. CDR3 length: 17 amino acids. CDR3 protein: CARSHAETAGGGYEQYF. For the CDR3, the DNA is TGTGCCCGCAGTCACGCGGAGACAGCGGGAGGTGGGTACGAGCAGTACTTC.